Listed below are T cell receptor beta chains from one sample, sequenced in a study of cytomegalovirus exposure and HLA in healthy donors. Libraries were prepared by immunoSEQ multiplex PCR; TCRdb keeps only in-frame clonotypes and omits some of them. The table includes 150,000 to 170,000 clones, more than 70% detected once. Sequencing was done on a sample of PBMCs. The receptors were gathered from a human donor in good health. Each CDR3 is given with its conserved first and last residue. D genes are given only for firm matches. The size field is filled for only some rows; it gives once, few, many or a size class.

clone_size	v_call	d_call	j_call	cdr3_nt	cdr3_aa
-	TRBV5-1	-	TRBJ1-1	TGCGCCAGCCGGCCAGAGGGCTTCTTGAACACTGAAGCTTTCTTT	CASRPEGFLNTEAFF
-	TRBV27	-	TRBJ1-5	TGTGCCAGCAACAGATCTCCAGGGGACGGTCGGCCCCAGCATTTT	CASNRSPGDGRPQHF
-	TRBV6-1	-	TRBJ2-2	TGTGCCAGCAGTGAACCTCCGGGCCAGGGGCTTTGGACCGGGGAGCTGTTTTTT	CASSEPPGQGLWTGELFF
-	TRBV7-3	-	TRBJ2-2	TGTGCCAGCAGCTCCTTCGGGGGGGAGCTGTTTTTT	CASSSFGGELFF
-	TRBV4-1	-	TRBJ1-6	TGCGCCAGCAGCCAAGGTGCGGCCCCCTGGGATTCACCCCTCCACTTT	CASSQGAAPWDSPLHF
-	TRBV27	-	TRBJ1-1	TGTGCCAGCAGTTTATGGTTCGGGACTTTGAACACTGAAGCTTTCTTT	CASSLWFGTLNTEAFF
-	TRBV4-3	TRBD2	TRBJ2-3	TGCGCCAGCAGCCAAGAGGGAGGGCTAAACACAGATACGCAGTATTTT	CASSQEGGLNTDTQYF
-	TRBV6-6	TRBD2	TRBJ2-3	TGTGCCAGCAGGCTGCGGGAGGTTGGGAGCACAGATACGCAGTATTTT	CASRLREVGSTDTQYF
-	TRBV27	TRBD2	TRBJ2-1	TGTGCCAGCAGTCCTCGGACTAGCGGGAGAGGAGAGCAGTTCTTC	CASSPRTSGRGEQFF
-	TRBV4-1	-	TRBJ2-5	TGCGCCAGCAGCCAAGATCTGGGCTCCCGGGAGACCCAGTACTTC	CASSQDLGSRETQYF
-	TRBV29-1	-	TRBJ2-7	TGCAGCGTTGAAGATCGGGGAGCGTCCTCCTACGAGCAGTACTTC	CSVEDRGASSYEQYF
-	TRBV15	-	TRBJ2-1	TGTGCCACCGGTCACTACTCCTACAATGAGCAGTTCTTC	CATGHYSYNEQFF
-	TRBV7-6	TRBD1	TRBJ1-4	TGTGCCAGCAGCTTAAGGGGGACAGGGAATGAAAAACTGTTTTTT	CASSLRGTGNEKLFF
-	TRBV28	TRBD1	TRBJ1-2	TGTGCCAGCAGCAATGTCGGGACAGACTCCTGGGGCTACACCTTC	CASSNVGTDSWGYTF
-	TRBV2	TRBD2	TRBJ2-7	TGTGCCAGCAGTAATAGGCGGGGGTACGAGCAGTACTTC	CASSNRRGYEQYF
-	TRBV4-1	-	TRBJ1-5	TGCGCCAGCAGCCAAGTCGATCAGCCCCAGCATTTT	CASSQVDQPQHF
once	TRBV20-1	-	TRBJ2-1	TGCAGTGCCAGCCAAGGGAGATACCAGTTCTTC	CSASQGRYQFF
once	TRBV7-9	-	TRBJ1-4	TGTGCCAGCAGCTCAAAACAGGGCGGTGAAAAACTGTTTTTT	CASSSKQGGEKLFF
-	TRBV9	TRBD1	TRBJ1-1	TGTGCCAGCAGCCTGGGGACAGGGAACACTGAAGCTTTCTTT	CASSLGTGNTEAFF
-	TRBV16	-	TRBJ2-7	TGTGCCAGCAGCCCCCCGACTTCCGCGACCTACGAGCAGTACTTC	CASSPPTSATYEQYF
-	TRBV7-3	TRBD1	TRBJ2-5	TGTGCCAGCAGCTTAGGGTGGGACAGGGGGCTTGGTAAAGAGACCCAGTACTTC	CASSLGWDRGLGKETQYF
-	TRBV5-1	TRBD1	TRBJ1-2	TGCGCCAGCAGCTTGAACACAAGTCCTAGGCCAGGGGGCTCTACCTATGGCTACACCTTC	CASSLNTSPRPGGSTYGYTF
-	TRBV6-1	-	TRBJ2-7	TGTGCCAGTTCAAGGGCAGGGAACTACGAGCAGTACTTC	CASSRAGNYEQYF
-	TRBV9	TRBD2	TRBJ2-3	TGTGCCAGCAGCGTAGCCCCAGCGGGGGCTAATACAGATACGCAGTATTTT	CASSVAPAGANTDTQYF
-	TRBV15	-	TRBJ2-2	TGTGCCACCAGCAGAGATAGGGGATCTGGGCCCAACACCGGGGAGCTGTTTTTT	CATSRDRGSGPNTGELFF
few	TRBV2	-	TRBJ2-7	TGTGCCAGCAGGCGGTGGAGTGCCGAGCAGTACTTC	CASRRWSAEQYF
-	TRBV7-9	-	TRBJ2-7	TGTGCCAGCAGCTTACCGGGACAAAGCTACGAGCAGTACTTC	CASSLPGQSYEQYF
-	TRBV27	TRBD2	TRBJ2-3	TGTGCCAGCAGTTCCAAGCGGGGGGGCGTCTATACGCAGTATTTT	CASSSKRGGVYTQYF
-	TRBV27	-	TRBJ2-5	TGTGCCAGCCAACCAGTCGGAGCGGGTGAGACCCAGTACTTC	CASQPVGAGETQYF
many	TRBV14	-	TRBJ1-2	TGTGCCAGCAGCGCCATGCCCCATCCTCGGTATGGCTACACCTTC	CASSAMPHPRYGYTF
-	TRBV13	TRBD1	TRBJ1-4	TGTGCCAGCAGCCACAGGGGGTACGGTGAAAAACTGTTTTTT	CASSHRGYGEKLFF
-	TRBV2	TRBD1	TRBJ1-5	TGTGCCAGCAGTGTGGAGGACAGGGGATTGAATCAGCCCCAGCATTTT	CASSVEDRGLNQPQHF
once	TRBV27	-	TRBJ1-2	TGTGCCAGCAGTTTAGAAGGGGGTCATGGCTACACCTTC	CASSLEGGHGYTF
once	TRBV19	TRBD2	TRBJ2-3	TGTGCCACCTTAGATTCGACTAGCGGGAGATGGGGTACGCAGTATTTT	CATLDSTSGRWGTQYF
once	TRBV14	-	TRBJ1-1	TGTGCCAGCAGCCTCGAGAAGAACACTGAAGCTTTCTTT	CASSLEKNTEAFF
-	TRBV14	-	TRBJ2-1	TGTGCCAGCAGCCCCTACCAGGGGATTGAGCAGTTCTTC	CASSPYQGIEQFF
-	TRBV2	-	TRBJ2-4	TGTGCCAGCAGTGAAAAGGGGCCGGGCAAAAACATTCAGTACTTC	CASSEKGPGKNIQYF
-	TRBV7-9	TRBD1	TRBJ2-2	TGTGCCAGCAGCTCCGGGACAGGGGCCGGGGAGCTGTTTTTT	CASSSGTGAGELFF
-	TRBV13	TRBD2	TRBJ2-1	TGTGCCAGCAGCACAAAAGGACTAGCGGGAGGGTACAATGAGCAGTTCTTC	CASSTKGLAGGYNEQFF
-	TRBV28	TRBD2	TRBJ2-7	TGTGCCAGCAGTTTACGGGTGCTAGCGGGAGGGAAGGGAGCGTACGAGCAGTACTTC	CASSLRVLAGGKGAYEQYF
-	TRBV28	-	TRBJ2-1	TGTGCCAGCAGTCGGACTACCTACAATGAGCAGTTCTTC	CASSRTTYNEQFF
-	TRBV5-6	TRBD1	TRBJ1-1	TGTGCCAGCAGACCGGACAGGGGGCAAGAAGCTTTCTTT	CASRPDRGQEAFF
-	TRBV10-2	-	TRBJ2-7	TGCGCCAGCAGTGAACCGGCCGGGGACACCTACGAGCAGTACTTC	CASSEPAGDTYEQYF
-	TRBV25-1	TRBD1	TRBJ1-1	TGTGCCAGCAGCGATCCGGGACAGATTAACACTGAAGCTTTCTTT	CASSDPGQINTEAFF
-	TRBV5-6	TRBD1	TRBJ2-7	TGTGCCAGCAGCTTCGGGGACAGGGTGGACGAGCAGTACTTC	CASSFGDRVDEQYF
-	TRBV5-3	-	TRBJ1-1	TGTGCCAGAGTCGGCAGGGACACTGAAGCTTTCTTT	CARVGRDTEAFF
-	TRBV6-1	-	TRBJ2-5	TGTGCCAGCAGTGAACTTCGGCGGCAGTCGGAGACCCAGTACTTC	CASSELRRQSETQYF
-	TRBV7-8	-	TRBJ2-7	TGTGCCAGCAGCTTAAAGAGGGGGACCTACGAGCAGTACTTC	CASSLKRGTYEQYF
-	TRBV5-6	-	TRBJ2-3	TGTGCCAGCAGCTCAGCGGATACGCAGTATTTT	CASSSADTQYF
-	TRBV4-1	-	TRBJ2-7	TGCGCCAGCAGCCAAACCAGTTACTACGAGCAGTACTTC	CASSQTSYYEQYF
-	TRBV19	TRBD2	TRBJ2-3	TGTGCCAGTAGTAGAGTAGCGGGAATCACAGATACGCAGTATTTT	CASSRVAGITDTQYF
once	TRBV7-9	-	TRBJ1-4	TGTGCCAGCAGACAGCAGGGTATTAATGAAAAACTGTTTTTT	CASRQQGINEKLFF
-	TRBV5-1	TRBD2	TRBJ2-7	TGCGCCAGCAGCTTGGGACTAGCGGGAGGGGACTACGAGCAGTACTTC	CASSLGLAGGDYEQYF